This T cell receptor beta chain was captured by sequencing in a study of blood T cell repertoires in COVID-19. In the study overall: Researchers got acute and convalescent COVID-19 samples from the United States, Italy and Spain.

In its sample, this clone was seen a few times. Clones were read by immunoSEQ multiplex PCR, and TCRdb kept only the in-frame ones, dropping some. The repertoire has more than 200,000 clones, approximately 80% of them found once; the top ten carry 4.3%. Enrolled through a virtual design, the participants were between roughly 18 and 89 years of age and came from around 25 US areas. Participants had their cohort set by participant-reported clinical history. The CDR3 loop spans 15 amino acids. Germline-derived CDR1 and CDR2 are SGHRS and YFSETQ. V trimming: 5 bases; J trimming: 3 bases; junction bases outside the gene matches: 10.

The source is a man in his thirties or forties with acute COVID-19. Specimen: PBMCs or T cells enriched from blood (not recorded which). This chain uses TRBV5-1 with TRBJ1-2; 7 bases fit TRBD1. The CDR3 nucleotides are TGCGCCAGCAGGTCACAGGGGATTGCGGACTATGGCTACACCTTC. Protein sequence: CASRSQGIADYGYTF.